The present T cell receptor beta chain was sequenced within a study of T cell repertoires in cytomegalovirus infection. Across the whole study: Indicated by public TCR beta signatures were CMV infection and matching HLA type.

This clonotype was observed many times. Antigen unknown. General study findings and limits: Within the response measured ex vivo, HLA-C-restricted CMV-specific TCR beta clonotypes were dominant. Cumulative frequency of public TCR beta families picked out carriers of CMV plus the relevant HLA.

Germline CDR1 and CDR2: SGHNT and YYREEE (reference sequence). The CDR3 is 15 amino acids. V gave up 1 base and J gave up 9 bases; unmatched junction bases: 5. MiXCR, applied by TCRdb to the reads, yields one record per CDR3 protein. Altogether roughly 500,000 distinct CDR3 sequences are present, roughly 10% being singletons, with the ten largest covering about 10%. The gene calls are TRBV5-4 and TRBJ1-6; TRBD1 aligns across 9 bases. Sequencing input: PBMCs. The receptor was derived from a human donor in good health (CMV status not recorded). Some clones in this sample may be carry-over from other donors' samples. CDR3 in amino acids: CASSLRQGVTSPLHF. CDR3 sequence (DNA): TGTGCCAGCAGCTTGCGACAGGGGGTAACTTCACCCCTCCACTTT.